This is a list of T cell receptor beta chains from one sample in a study of blood T cell repertoires in COVID-19. TCRdb's table, derived via immunoSEQ multiplex PCR, lists solely in-frame clones and lacks some. The sample lists a few hundred thousand clones, about 89% occurring once. Sample: peripheral blood. All receptors derive from a man aged 35 to 55 with acute or convalescent COVID-19. CDR3s include the opening cysteine and the closing phenylalanine or tryptophan. The order of the fields is CDR3 protein, V gene, J gene.

CDR3aa: CASSHRDRDMVGYTF
v_gene: TRBV3-1/TRBV3-2
j_gene: TRBJ1-2

CDR3aa: CASSFVQGEQFF
v_gene: TRBV11-2
j_gene: TRBJ2-1

CDR3aa: CASSQGQYRGLRSPLHF
v_gene: TRBV4-2
j_gene: TRBJ1-6

CDR3aa: CASSLRTGRDNEQFF
v_gene: TRBV18
j_gene: TRBJ2-1

CDR3aa: CASSAGTNTDTQYF
v_gene: TRBV6-2/TRBV6-3
j_gene: TRBJ2-3

CDR3aa: CASSIFEASEAFF
v_gene: TRBV19
j_gene: TRBJ1-1

CDR3aa: CASSRTYEQYF
v_gene: TRBV11-2
j_gene: TRBJ2-7

CDR3aa: CASSLDQLEAFF
v_gene: TRBV5-4
j_gene: TRBJ1-1

CDR3aa: CASSYLAGGQGEQFF
v_gene: TRBV6-5
j_gene: TRBJ2-1

CDR3aa: CAWNGRGEAFF
v_gene: TRBV30
j_gene: TRBJ1-1

CDR3aa: CASSVGAPSGEQYF
v_gene: TRBV9
j_gene: TRBJ2-7

CDR3aa: CASALERGAGAQYF
v_gene: TRBV12-5
j_gene: TRBJ2-5

CDR3aa: CASSLYRSSYEQYF
v_gene: TRBV27
j_gene: TRBJ2-7

CDR3aa: CASKQGTLSSYNSPLHF
v_gene: TRBV2
j_gene: TRBJ1-6

CDR3aa: CASVGVRTGLGNYGYTF
v_gene: TRBV19
j_gene: TRBJ1-2

CDR3aa: CASRDRASSYNEQFF
v_gene: TRBV5-1
j_gene: TRBJ2-1

CDR3aa: CASSRHPGQGSYEQYF
v_gene: TRBV28
j_gene: TRBJ2-7

CDR3aa: CASSQNPGGTGYMTEAFF
v_gene: TRBV7-8
j_gene: TRBJ1-1

CDR3aa: CASRRGGPSNF
v_gene: TRBV28
j_gene: TRBJ2-7

CDR3aa: CASSYWGLAGGFGTDTQYF
v_gene: TRBV6-2/TRBV6-3
j_gene: TRBJ2-3

CDR3aa: CASSLAVAGQAEF
v_gene: TRBV11-2
j_gene: TRBJ1-4

CDR3aa: CASGLYEQYF
v_gene: TRBV27
j_gene: TRBJ2-7

CDR3aa: CASSLQGMNTEAFF
v_gene: TRBV7-9
j_gene: TRBJ1-1

CDR3aa: CASSVVPGMNTEAFF
v_gene: TRBV9
j_gene: TRBJ1-1

CDR3aa: CASSPSTQNNSPLHF
v_gene: TRBV18
j_gene: TRBJ1-6

CDR3aa: CASLDRGPGQPQHF
v_gene: TRBV10-2
j_gene: TRBJ1-5